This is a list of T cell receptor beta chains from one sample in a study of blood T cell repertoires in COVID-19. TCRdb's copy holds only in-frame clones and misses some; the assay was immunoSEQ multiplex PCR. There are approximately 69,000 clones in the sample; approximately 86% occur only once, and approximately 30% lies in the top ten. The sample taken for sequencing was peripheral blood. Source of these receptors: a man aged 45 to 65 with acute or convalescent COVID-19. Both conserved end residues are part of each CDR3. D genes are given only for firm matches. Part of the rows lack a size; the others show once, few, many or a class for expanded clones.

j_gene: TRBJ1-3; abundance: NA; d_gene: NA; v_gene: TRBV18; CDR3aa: CASSPYQLRAPGNTIYF; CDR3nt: TGTGCCAGCTCACCATATCAATTGAGGGCCCCAGGAAACACCATATATTTT
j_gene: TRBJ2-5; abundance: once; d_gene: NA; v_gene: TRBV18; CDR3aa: CASSLRTGETQYF; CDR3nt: TGTGCCAGCTCACTCCGAACTGGAGAGACCCAGTACTTC
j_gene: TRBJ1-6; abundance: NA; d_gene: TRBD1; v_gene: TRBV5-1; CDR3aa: CASSPGTGVGSSPLHF; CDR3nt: TGCGCCAGCAGCCCGGGGACAGGGGTTGGGTCTTCACCCCTCCACTTT
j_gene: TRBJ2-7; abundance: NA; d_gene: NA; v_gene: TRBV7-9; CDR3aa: CASSPSEAYEQYF; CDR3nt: TGTGCCAGCAGCCCCTCCGAGGCCTACGAGCAGTACTTC
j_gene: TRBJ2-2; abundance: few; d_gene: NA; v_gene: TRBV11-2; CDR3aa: CASSLSMRVEELFF; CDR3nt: TGTGCCAGCAGCTTATCTATGAGGGTGGAGGAGCTGTTTTTT
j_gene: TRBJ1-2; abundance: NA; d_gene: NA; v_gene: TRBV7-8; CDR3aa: CASSSLTAANYGYTF; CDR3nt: TGTGCCAGCAGCTCCCTGACAGCAGCTAACTATGGCTACACCTTC
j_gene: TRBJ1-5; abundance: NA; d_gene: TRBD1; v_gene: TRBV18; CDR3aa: CASSPSTGSNQPQHF; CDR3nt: TGTGCCAGCTCACCGTCGACAGGGAGCAATCAGCCCCAGCATTTT
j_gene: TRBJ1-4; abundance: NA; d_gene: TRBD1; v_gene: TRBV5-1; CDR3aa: CASSHTGTGEEKLFF; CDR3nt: TGCGCCAGCAGCCATACCGGGACAGGGGAAGAAAAACTGTTTTTT
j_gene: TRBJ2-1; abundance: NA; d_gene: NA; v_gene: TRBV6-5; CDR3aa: CASSYSSRVHYNEQFF; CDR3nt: TGTGCCAGCAGTTACTCGAGCAGGGTTCACTACAATGAGCAGTTCTTC
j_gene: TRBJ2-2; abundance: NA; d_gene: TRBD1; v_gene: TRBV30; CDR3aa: CAWSPKWTGPGELFF; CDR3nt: TGTGCCTGGAGTCCGAAATGGACAGGGCCCGGGGAGCTGTTTTTT
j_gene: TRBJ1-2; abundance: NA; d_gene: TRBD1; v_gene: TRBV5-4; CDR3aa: CASSLGHSGGGYTF; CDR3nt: TGTGCCAGCAGCTTGGGACACTCAGGGGGAGGCTACACCTTC
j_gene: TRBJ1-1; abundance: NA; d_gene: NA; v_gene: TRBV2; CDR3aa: CASSPTGYTEAFF; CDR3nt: TGTGCCAGCAGCCCAACAGGGTACACTGAAGCTTTCTTT
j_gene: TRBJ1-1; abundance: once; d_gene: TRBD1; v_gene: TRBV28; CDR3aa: CASSWTGFDTEAFF; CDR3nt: TGTGCCAGCAGTTGGACAGGGTTCGACACTGAAGCTTTCTTT
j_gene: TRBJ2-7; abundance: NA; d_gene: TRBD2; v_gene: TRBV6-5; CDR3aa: CASRPLAGGSYEQYF; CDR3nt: TGTGCCAGCAGGCCGCTAGCGGGGGGCTCCTACGAGCAGTACTTC
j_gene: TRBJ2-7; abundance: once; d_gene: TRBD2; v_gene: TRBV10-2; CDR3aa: CASKRGTSSYEQYF; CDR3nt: TGCGCCAGCAAAAGGGGGACTAGTTCCTACGAGCAGTACTTC
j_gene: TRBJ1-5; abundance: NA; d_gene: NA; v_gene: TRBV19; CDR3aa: CASSISGQISNQPQHF; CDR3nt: TGTGCCAGTAGTATCTCCGGACAGATTAGCAATCAGCCCCAGCATTTT
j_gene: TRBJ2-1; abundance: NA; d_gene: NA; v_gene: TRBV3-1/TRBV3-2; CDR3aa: CASSQDFQGSYNEQFF; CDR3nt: TGTGCCAGCAGCCAAGATTTCCAGGGGTCCTACAATGAGCAGTTCTTC
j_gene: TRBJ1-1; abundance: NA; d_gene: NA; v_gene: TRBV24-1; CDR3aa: CATSEGGRMNTEAFF; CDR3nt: TGTGCCACCAGTGAGGGGGGGAGAATGAACACTGAAGCTTTCTTT
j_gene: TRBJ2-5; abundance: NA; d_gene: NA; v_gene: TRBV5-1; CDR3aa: CASSWGQGGGSQETQYF; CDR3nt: TGCGCCAGCAGCTGGGGACAAGGCGGGGGTTCCCAAGAGACCCAGTACTTC
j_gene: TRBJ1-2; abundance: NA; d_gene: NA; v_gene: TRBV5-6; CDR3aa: CASSPRQTYGYTF; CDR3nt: TGTGCCAGCAGCCCAAGACAGACCTATGGCTACACCTTC
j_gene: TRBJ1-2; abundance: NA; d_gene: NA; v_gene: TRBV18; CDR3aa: CASSPPTRDGYTF; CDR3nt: TGTGCCAGCTCACCACCCACCCGAGATGGCTACACCTTC
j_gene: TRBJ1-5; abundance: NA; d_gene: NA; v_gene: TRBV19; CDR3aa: CASSRGVNQPQHF; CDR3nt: TGTGCCAGTAGTAGGGGGGTAAATCAGCCCCAGCATTTT
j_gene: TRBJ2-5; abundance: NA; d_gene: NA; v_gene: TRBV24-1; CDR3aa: CATSVSGGNQETQYF; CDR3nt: TGTGCCACCAGTGTGTCAGGAGGCAACCAAGAGACCCAGTACTTC
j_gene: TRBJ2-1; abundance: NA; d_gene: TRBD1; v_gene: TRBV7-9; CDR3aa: CASSLGQGAGNEQFF; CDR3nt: TGTGCCAGCAGCTTAGGGCAGGGGGCTGGTAATGAGCAGTTCTTC
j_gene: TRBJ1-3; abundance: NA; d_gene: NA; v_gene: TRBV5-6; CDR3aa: CASSFPDSGNTIYF; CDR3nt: TGTGCCAGCAGCTTTCCAGACTCTGGAAACACCATATATTTT
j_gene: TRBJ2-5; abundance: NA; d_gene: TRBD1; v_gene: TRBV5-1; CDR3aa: CASSPRTGDETQYF; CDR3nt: TGCGCCAGCAGTCCCCGGACAGGGGACGAGACCCAGTACTTC
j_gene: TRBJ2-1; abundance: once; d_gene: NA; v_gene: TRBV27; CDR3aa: CANSRTPYNEQFF; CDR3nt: TGTGCCAACTCCCGGACTCCCTACAATGAGCAGTTCTTC
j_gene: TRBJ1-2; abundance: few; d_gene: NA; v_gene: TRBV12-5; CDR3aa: CASGSAQPLSQGGYTF; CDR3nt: TGTGCTAGTGGTTCCGCCCAACCACTATCACAGGGTGGCTACACCTTC
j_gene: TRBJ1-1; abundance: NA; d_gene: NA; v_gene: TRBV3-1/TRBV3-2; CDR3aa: CASRSLRAMNTEAFF; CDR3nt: TGTGCCAGCAGGTCACTCCGAGCTATGAACACTGAAGCTTTCTTT
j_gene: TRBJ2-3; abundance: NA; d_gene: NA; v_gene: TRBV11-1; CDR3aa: CASSARGRGLLDTQYF; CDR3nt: TGTGCCAGCAGCGCCCGTGGCAGGGGCTTGTTGGATACGCAGTATTTT
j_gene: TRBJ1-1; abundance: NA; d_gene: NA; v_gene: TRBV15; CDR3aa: CATSSQGITEAFF; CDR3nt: TGTGCCACCAGCAGTCAGGGAATCACTGAAGCTTTCTTT
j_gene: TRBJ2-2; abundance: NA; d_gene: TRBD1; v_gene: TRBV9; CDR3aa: CASSEPGGQAYTGELFF; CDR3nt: TGTGCCAGCAGCGAACCTGGGGGACAGGCATACACCGGGGAGCTGTTTTTT
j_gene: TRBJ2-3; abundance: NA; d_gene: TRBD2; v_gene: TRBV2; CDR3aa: CASSDIAGGLAGDTQYF; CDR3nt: TGTGCCAGCAGTGATATAGCGGGGGGCCTTGCGGGAGATACGCAGTATTTT
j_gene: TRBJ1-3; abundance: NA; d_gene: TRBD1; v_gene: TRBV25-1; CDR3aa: CASYGQGGNTIYF; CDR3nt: TGTGCCAGTTACGGACAGGGTGGAAACACCATATATTTT
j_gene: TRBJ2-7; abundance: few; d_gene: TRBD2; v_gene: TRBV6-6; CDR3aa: CASGGGSANEQYF; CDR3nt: TGTGCCAGCGGGGGGGGAAGTGCTAACGAGCAGTACTTC
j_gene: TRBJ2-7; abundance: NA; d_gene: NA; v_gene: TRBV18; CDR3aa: CASSPPSQGSYEQYF; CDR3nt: TGTGCCAGCTCACCACCCAGTCAGGGGTCCTACGAGCAGTACTTC
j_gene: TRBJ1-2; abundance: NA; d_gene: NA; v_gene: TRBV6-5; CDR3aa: CASRLEYGYTF; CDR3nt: TGTGCCAGCAGGCTTGAGTATGGCTACACCTTC
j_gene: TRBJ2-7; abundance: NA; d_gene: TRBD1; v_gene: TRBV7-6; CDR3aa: CASSPDRGPSYEQYF; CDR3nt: TGTGCCAGCAGCCCCGACAGGGGGCCCTCCTACGAGCAGTACTTC
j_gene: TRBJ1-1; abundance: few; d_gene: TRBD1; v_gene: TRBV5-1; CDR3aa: CASSIRQGATEAFF; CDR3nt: TGCGCCAGCAGCATCCGACAGGGGGCCACTGAAGCTTTCTTT
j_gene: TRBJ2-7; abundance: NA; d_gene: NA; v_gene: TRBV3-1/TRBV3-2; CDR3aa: CASSQELGRSSYEQYF; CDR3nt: TGTGCCAGCAGCCAAGAGTTGGGCCGAAGCTCCTACGAGCAGTACTTC
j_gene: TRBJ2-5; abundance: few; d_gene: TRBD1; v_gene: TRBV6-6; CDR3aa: CASSYGDRGRETQYF; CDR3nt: TGTGCCAGCAGTTATGGGGACAGGGGGAGAGAGACCCAGTACTTC
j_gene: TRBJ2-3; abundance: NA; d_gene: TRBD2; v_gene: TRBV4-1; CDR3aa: CASSPLAGGLGDTQYF; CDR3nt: TGCGCCAGCAGCCCTCTTGCGGGGGGGCTCGGAGATACGCAGTATTTT
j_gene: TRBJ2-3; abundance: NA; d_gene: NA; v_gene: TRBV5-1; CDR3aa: CASSLISDTQYF; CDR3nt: TGCGCCAGCAGCTTGATCTCAGATACGCAGTATTTT
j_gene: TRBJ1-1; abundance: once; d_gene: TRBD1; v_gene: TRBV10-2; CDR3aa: CASSGQGNTEAFF; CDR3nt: TGCGCCAGCAGTGGACAGGGGAACACTGAAGCTTTCTTT
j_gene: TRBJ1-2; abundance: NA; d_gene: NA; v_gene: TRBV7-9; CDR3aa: CASSFQTATNYGYTF; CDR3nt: TGTGCCAGCAGCTTTCAGACAGCTACCAACTATGGCTACACCTTC
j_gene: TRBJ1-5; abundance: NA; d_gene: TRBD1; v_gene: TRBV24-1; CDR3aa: CATSVGTGASNQPQHF; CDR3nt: TGTGCCACCAGTGTTGGGACAGGGGCCTCGAATCAGCCCCAGCATTTT
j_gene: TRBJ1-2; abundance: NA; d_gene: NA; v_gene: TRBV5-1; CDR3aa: CASGEQGDYGYTF; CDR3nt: TGCGCCAGCGGAGAACAGGGAGACTATGGCTACACCTTC
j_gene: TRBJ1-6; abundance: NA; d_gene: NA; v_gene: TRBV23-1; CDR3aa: CASSQYPRYNSPLHF; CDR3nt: TGCGCCAGCAGTCAATATCCCCGGTATAATTCACCCCTCCACTTT
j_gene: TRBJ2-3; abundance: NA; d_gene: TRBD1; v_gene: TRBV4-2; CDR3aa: CASSPGTGKDTQYF; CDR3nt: TGTGCCAGCAGTCCCGGGACAGGGAAAGATACGCAGTATTTT
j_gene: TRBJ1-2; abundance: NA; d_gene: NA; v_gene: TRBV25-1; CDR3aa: CASSEHGATRGYTF; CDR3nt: TGTGCCAGCAGTGAACATGGAGCGACGCGTGGCTACACCTTC